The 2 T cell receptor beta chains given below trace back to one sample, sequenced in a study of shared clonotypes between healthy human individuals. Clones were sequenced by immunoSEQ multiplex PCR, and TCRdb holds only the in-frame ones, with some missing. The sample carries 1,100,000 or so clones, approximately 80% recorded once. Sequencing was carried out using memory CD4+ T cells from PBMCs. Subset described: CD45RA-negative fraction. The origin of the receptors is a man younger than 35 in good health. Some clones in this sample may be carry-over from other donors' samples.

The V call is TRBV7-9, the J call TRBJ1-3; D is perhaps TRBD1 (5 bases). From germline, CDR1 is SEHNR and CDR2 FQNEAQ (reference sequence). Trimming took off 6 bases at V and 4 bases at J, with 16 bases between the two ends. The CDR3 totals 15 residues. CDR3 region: CASSWRDGRGNTIYF. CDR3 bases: TGTGCCAGCAGTTGGAGGGACGGGAGAGGAAACACCATATATTTT.

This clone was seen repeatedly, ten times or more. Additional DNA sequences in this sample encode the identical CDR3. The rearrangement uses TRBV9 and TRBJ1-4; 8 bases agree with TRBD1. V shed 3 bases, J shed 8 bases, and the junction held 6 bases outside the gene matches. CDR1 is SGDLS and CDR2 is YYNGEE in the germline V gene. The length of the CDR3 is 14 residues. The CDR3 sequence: CASSADRGGEKLFF. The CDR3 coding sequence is TGTGCCAGCAGCGCAGACAGGGGTGGGGAAAAACTGTTTTTT.